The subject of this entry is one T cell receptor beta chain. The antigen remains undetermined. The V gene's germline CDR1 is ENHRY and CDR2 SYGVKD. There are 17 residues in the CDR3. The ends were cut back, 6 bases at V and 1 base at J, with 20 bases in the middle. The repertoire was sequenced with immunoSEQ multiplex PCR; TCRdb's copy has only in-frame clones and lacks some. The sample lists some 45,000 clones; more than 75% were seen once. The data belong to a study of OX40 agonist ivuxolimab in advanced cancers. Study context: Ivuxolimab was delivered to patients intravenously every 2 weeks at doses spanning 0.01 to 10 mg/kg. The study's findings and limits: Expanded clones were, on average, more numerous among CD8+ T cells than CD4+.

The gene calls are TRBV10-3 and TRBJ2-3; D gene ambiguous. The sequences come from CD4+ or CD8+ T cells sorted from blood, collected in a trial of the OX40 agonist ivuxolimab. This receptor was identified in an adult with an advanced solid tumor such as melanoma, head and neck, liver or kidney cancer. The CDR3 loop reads CAIRGHPSTQRTDTQYF. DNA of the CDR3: TGTGCCATCAGGGGCCATCCCTCAACGCAACGCACAGATACGCAGTATTTT.